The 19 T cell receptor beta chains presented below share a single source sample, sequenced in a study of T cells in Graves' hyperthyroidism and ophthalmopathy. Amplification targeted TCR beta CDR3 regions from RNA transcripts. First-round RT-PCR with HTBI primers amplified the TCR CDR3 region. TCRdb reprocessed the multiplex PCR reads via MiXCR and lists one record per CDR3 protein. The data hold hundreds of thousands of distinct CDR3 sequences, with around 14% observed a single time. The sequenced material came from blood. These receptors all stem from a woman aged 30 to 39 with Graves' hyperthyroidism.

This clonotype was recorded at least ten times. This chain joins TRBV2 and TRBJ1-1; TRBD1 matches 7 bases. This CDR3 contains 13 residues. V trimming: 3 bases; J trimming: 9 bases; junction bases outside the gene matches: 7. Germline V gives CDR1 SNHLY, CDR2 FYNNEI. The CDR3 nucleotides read TGTGCCAGCAGTGAGGTTCGGGACAGAAAAGCTTTCTTT. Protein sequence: CASSEVRDRKAFF.

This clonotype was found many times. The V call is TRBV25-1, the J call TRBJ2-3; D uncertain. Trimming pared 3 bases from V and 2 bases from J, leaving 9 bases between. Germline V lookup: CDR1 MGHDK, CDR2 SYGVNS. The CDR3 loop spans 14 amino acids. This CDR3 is CASSEVTITDTQYF. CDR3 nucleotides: TGTGCCAGCAGTGAGGTCACGATCACAGATACGCAGTATTTT.

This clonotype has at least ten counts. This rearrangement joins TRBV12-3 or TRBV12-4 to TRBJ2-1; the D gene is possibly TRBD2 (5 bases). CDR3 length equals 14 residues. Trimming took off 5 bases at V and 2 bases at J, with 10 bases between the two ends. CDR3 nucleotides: TGTGCCAGCAGTCCCACGGGGACCTACAATGAGCAGTTCTTC. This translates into CASSPTGTYNEQFF.

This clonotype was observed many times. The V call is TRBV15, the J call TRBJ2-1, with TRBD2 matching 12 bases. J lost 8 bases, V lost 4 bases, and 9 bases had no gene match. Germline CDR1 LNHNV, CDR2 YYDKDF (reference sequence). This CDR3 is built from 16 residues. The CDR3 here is CATSKGLAGGFDEQFF. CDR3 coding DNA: TGTGCCACCAGCAAGGGCCTAGCGGGAGGGTTCGATGAGCAGTTCTTC.

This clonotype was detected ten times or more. CDR3 in amino acids: CASSLPVWDRTSYEQYF. The DNA for the CDR3 is TGTGCCAGCAGCTTGCCGGTTTGGGACAGGACTTCCTACGAGCAGTACTTC. This sequence joins TRBV7-2 and TRBJ2-7, with 8 bases matching TRBD1. The CDR3 spans 17 residues. The germline V gene has CDR1 SGHTA and CDR2 FQGNSA. With 3 bases clipped from V and 1 base from J, the junction kept 11 bases outside the gene matches.

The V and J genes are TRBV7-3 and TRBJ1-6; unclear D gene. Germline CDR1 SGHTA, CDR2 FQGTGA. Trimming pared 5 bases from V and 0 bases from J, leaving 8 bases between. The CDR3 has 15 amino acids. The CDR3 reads CASSLGLSYNSPLHF. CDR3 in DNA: TGTGCCAGCAGCCTAGGCCTCTCCTATAATTCACCCCTCCACTTT.

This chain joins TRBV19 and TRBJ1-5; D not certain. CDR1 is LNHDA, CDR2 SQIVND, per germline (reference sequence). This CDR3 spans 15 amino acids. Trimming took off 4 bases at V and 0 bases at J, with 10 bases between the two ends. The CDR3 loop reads CASSREGISNQPQHF. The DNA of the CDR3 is TGTGCCAGTAGTAGAGAGGGAATTAGCAATCAGCCCCAGCATTTT. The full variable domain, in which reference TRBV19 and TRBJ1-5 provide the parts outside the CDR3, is DGGITQSPKYLFRKEGQNVTLSCEQNLNHDAMYWYRQDPGQGLRLIYYSQIVNDFQKGDIAEGYSVSREKKESFPLTVTSAQKNPTAFYLCASSREGISNQPQHFGDGTRLSIL.

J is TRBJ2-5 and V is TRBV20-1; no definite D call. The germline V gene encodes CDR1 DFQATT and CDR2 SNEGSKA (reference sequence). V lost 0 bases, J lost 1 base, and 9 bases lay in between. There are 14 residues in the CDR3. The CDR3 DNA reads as TGCAGTGCTAGAGATGGAACTTTCCAAGAGACCCAGTACTTC. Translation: CSARDGTFQETQYF.

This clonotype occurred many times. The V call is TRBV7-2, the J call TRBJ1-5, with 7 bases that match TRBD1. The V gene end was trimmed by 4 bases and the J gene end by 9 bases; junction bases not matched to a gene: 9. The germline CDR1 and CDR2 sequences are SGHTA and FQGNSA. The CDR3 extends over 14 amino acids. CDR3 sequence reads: CASSSKQGRVPQHF. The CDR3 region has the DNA TGTGCCAGCAGCTCAAAACAGGGGCGGGTGCCCCAGCATTTT.

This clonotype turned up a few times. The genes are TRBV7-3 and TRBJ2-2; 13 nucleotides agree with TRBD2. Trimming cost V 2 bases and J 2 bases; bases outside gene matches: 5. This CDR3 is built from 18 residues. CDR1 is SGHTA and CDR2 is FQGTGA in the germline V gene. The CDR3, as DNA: TGTGCCAGCAGCTTACAGACTAGCGGGAGGTCCAACACCGGGGAGCTGTTTTTT. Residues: CASSLQTSGRSNTGELFF.

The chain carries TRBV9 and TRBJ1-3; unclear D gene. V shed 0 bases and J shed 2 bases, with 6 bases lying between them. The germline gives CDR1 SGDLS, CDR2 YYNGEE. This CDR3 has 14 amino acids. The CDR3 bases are TGTGCCAGCAGCGTAGCCCGGGCTGGAAACACCATATATTTT. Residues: CASSVARAGNTIYF. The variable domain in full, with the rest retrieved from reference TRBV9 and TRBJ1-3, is DSGVTQTPKHLITATGQRVTLRCSPRSGDLSVYWYQQSLDQGLQFLIQYYNGEERAKGNILERFSAQQFPDLHSELNLSSLELGDSALYFCASSVARAGNTIYFGEGSWLTVV.

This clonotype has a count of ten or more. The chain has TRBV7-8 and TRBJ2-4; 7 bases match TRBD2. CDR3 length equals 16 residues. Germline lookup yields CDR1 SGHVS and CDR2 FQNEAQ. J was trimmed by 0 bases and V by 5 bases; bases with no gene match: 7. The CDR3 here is CASSPRGGRAKNIQYF. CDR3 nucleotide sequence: TGTGCCAGCAGCCCCCGGGGAGGGAGAGCCAAAAACATTCAGTACTTC. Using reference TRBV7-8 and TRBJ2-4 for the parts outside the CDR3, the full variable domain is GAGVSQSPRYKVAKRGQDVALRCDPISGHVSLFWYQQALGQGPEFLTYFQNEAQLDKSGLPSDRFFAERPEGSVSTLKIQRTQQEDSAVYLCASSPRGGRAKNIQYFGAGTRLSVL.

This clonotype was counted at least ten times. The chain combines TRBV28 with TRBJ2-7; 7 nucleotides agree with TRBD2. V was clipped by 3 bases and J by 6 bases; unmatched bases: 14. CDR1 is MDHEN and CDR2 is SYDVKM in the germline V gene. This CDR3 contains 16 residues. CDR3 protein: CASSFLVGTTSGEQYF. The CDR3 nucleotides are TGTGCCAGCAGTTTTTTGGTCGGGACTACCTCGGGCGAGCAGTACTTC.

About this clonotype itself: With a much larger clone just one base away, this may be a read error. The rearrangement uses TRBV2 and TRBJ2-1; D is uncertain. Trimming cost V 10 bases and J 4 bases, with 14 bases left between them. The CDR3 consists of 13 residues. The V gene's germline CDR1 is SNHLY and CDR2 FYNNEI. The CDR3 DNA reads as TGTGCCAACACCCAGAATACTTACAATGAGCAGTTCTTC. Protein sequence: CANTQNTYNEQFF.

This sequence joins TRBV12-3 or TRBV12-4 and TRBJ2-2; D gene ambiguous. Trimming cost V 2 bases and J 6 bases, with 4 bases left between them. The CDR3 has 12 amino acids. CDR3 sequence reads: CASSLISGELFF. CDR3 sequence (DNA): TGTGCCAGCAGTTTAATTTCCGGGGAGCTGTTTTTT.

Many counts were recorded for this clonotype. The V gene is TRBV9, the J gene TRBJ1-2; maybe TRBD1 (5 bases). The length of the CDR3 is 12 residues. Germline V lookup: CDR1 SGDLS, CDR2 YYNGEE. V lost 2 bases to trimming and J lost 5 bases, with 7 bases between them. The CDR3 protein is CASSVGGYGYTF. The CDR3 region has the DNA TGTGCCAGCAGCGTGGGGGGATATGGCTACACCTTC.

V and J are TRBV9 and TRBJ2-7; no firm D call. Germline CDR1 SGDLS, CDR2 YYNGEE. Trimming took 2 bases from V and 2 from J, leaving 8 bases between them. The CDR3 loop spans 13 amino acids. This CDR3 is CASSVGSAYEQYF. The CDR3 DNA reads TGTGCCAGCAGCGTGGGCTCAGCCTACGAGCAGTACTTC.

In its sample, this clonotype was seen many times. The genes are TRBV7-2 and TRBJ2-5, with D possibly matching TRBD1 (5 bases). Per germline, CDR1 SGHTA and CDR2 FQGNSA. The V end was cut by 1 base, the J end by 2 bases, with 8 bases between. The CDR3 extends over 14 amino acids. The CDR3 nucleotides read TGTGCCAGCAGCTTAGACAGGAATCAAGAGACCCAGTACTTC. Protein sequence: CASSLDRNQETQYF.

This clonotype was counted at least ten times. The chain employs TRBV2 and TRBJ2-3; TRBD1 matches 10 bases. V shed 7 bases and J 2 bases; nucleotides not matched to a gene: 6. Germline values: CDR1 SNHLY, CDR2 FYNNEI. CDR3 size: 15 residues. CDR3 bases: TGTGCCAGCAACCGGGACAGGGGAGTCACAGATACGCAGTATTTT. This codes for CASNRDRGVTDTQYF.